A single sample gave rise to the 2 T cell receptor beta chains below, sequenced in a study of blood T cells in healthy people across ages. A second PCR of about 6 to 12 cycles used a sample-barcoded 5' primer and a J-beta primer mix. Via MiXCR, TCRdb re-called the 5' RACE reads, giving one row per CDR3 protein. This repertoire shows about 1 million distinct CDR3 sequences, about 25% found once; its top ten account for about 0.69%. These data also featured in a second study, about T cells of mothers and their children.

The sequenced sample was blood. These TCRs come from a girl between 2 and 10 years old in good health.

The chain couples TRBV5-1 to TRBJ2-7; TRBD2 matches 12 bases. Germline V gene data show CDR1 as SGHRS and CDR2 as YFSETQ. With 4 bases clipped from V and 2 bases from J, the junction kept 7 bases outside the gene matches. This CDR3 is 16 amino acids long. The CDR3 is CASSPRLAGGTYEQYF. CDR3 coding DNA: TGCGCCAGCAGCCCGAGGCTAGCGGGAGGGACCTACGAGCAGTACTTC.

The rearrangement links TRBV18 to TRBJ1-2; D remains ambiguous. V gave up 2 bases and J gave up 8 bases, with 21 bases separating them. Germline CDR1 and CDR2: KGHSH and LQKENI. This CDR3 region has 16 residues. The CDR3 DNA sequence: TGTGCCAGCTCACCAAGTGGAAGTGAACGGTTTAACGGCTACACCTTC. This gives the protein CASSPSGSERFNGYTF.